Listed below are T cell receptor beta chains from one sample, sequenced in a study of blood T cells in healthy people across ages. TCRdb redid the calling of the 5' RACE reads with MiXCR, one entry per CDR3 protein. Of about 1.5 million distinct CDR3 sequences detected, roughly 43% appear once; the ten largest clones hold just over 4%. The source material was blood. The receptor source for this set is a young woman in good health. Each CDR3 is given with its conserved first and last residue. A D gene is named only where the DNA matches it firmly. Size is stated for part of the rows, as once, few or many counts, or as a class when the clone is expanded.

j_call,cdr3_length,clone_size,d_call,v_call,cdr3_aa,cdr3_nt
TRBJ1-4,14,-,TRBD1,TRBV13,CASRTQGAREKLFF,TGTGCCAGCAGGACACAGGGGGCGCGTGAAAAACTGTTTTTT
TRBJ2-2,15,-,TRBD1,TRBV28,CASTRQGRRAGELFF,TGTGCCAGCACTCGACAGGGGCGAAGGGCCGGGGAGCTGTTTTTT
TRBJ2-7,15,-,-,TRBV7-2,CASSLVWAGRYEQYF,TGTGCCAGCAGCTTAGTCTGGGCGGGACGTTACGAGCAGTACTTC
TRBJ2-7,16,once,TRBD2,TRBV27,CASSFLTSGRAREQYF,TGTGCCAGCAGTTTTTTGACTAGCGGGAGGGCGAGGGAGCAGTACTTC
TRBJ2-1,13,few,TRBD1,TRBV15,CATSRDRGHEQFF,TGTGCCACCAGCAGGGACAGGGGGCATGAGCAGTTCTTC
TRBJ1-4,15,-,-,TRBV29-1,CSVDTGGATNEKLFF,TGCAGCGTTGATACGGGGGGTGCAACTAATGAAAAACTGTTTTTT
TRBJ1-5,18,few,-,TRBV6-2/TRBV6-3,CASSFSPRSEYANQPQHF,TGTGCCAGCAGTTTCTCTCCCCGTTCCGAGTATGCCAATCAGCCCCAGCATTTT
TRBJ2-1,17,few,TRBD1,TRBV27,CASSIRSGQGRVGEQFF,TGTGCCAGCAGTATAAGGTCAGGACAGGGTCGGGTTGGTGAGCAGTTCTTC
TRBJ2-3,16,-,-,TRBV7-2,CASSLSLYEVADTQYF,TGTGCCAGCAGCTTATCCTTGTATGAAGTGGCAGATACGCAGTATTTT
TRBJ2-6,18,-,-,TRBV27,CASSSPRRTYEGANVLTF,TGTGCCAGCAGTTCTCCCCGGAGGACTTACGAAGGGGCCAACGTCCTGACTTTC
TRBJ1-5,17,few,-,TRBV6-2/TRBV6-3,CASSYEAWGYSNQPQHF,TGTGCCAGCAGTTACGAAGCGTGGGGGTATAGCAATCAGCCCCAGCATTTT
TRBJ1-5,19,few,TRBD1,TRBV27,CASSRTGSPALFRNQPQHF,TGTGCCAGCAGTCGGACAGGGTCACCTGCCCTCTTTAGAAATCAGCCCCAGCATTTT
TRBJ2-3,17,few,TRBD2,TRBV4-1,CASSQALSGGRADTQYF,TGCGCCAGCAGCCAAGCCCTTAGCGGGGGACGTGCAGATACGCAGTATTTT
TRBJ1-1,14,-,-,TRBV7-2,CASSLVSAGDEAFF,TGTGCCAGCAGCTTAGTAAGCGCGGGGGATGAAGCTTTCTTT
TRBJ2-1,15,few,-,TRBV7-2,CASSLVGGLGNEQFF,TGTGCCAGCAGCTTAGTGGGGGGGCTAGGTAATGAGCAGTTCTTC
TRBJ2-1,16,few,-,TRBV5-1,CASSLGFQGSYNEQFF,TGCGCCAGCAGCTTGGGGTTCCAGGGCTCCTACAATGAGCAGTTCTTC
TRBJ2-5,13,few,-,TRBV12-3/TRBV12-4,CASTPGPGETQYF,TGTGCCAGCACCCCGGGGCCGGGGGAGACCCAGTACTTC
TRBJ2-3,15,-,TRBD1,TRBV5-1,CASSTDRGDTDTQYF,TGCGCCAGCAGCACCGACAGGGGGGACACAGATACGCAGTATTTT
TRBJ2-7,15,once,-,TRBV4-1,CASSQETNPGYEQYF,TGCGCCAGCAGCCAAGAGACCAATCCGGGGTACGAGCAGTACTTC
TRBJ2-7,12,-,-,TRBV5-1,CASSLGPDEQYF,TGCGCCAGCAGCTTGGGGCCTGACGAGCAGTACTTC
TRBJ2-1,14,many,-,TRBV20-1,CSVVGASSYNEQFF,TGCAGTGTCGTTGGGGCAAGCTCCTACAATGAGCAGTTCTTC
TRBJ2-2,16,few,TRBD2,TRBV7-2,CASSLARGGRTGELFF,TGTGCCAGCAGCTTAGCTCGGGGGGGTCGTACCGGGGAGCTGTTTTTT
TRBJ2-1,15,-,TRBD2,TRBV7-9,CASRASTSAYNEQFF,TGTGCCAGCAGAGCTTCGACTAGCGCTTACAATGAGCAGTTCTTC
TRBJ2-1,12,few,-,TRBV6-6,CASNLASGEQFF,TGTGCCAGCAACCTCGCCTCGGGTGAGCAGTTCTTC
TRBJ2-3,15,-,-,TRBV12-3/TRBV12-4,CASSSRSGSTDTQYF,TGTGCCAGCAGTTCAAGATCAGGAAGCACAGATACGCAGTATTTT
TRBJ2-7,16,-,-,TRBV4-1,CASSQAGSNRWYEQYF,TGCGCCAGCAGCCAAGCGGGCAGCAACAGATGGTACGAGCAGTACTTC
TRBJ2-1,18,-,TRBD2,TRBV20-1,CSARDPRASGRAFNEQFF,TGCAGTGCTAGAGATCCACGGGCTAGCGGGAGGGCCTTTAATGAGCAGTTCTTC
TRBJ2-3,14,-,-,TRBV3-1,CASSPSGSEDTQYF,TGTGCCAGCAGCCCGTCCGGGAGTGAGGATACGCAGTATTTT
TRBJ2-6,17,-,-,TRBV15,CATSRDRGDAGANVLTF,TGTGCCACCAGCAGAGATCGCGGGGACGCTGGGGCCAACGTCCTGACTTTC
TRBJ2-5,18,-,-,TRBV7-9,CASSLWAHGALGEETQYF,TGTGCCAGCAGCTTATGGGCCCACGGGGCCCTCGGAGAAGAGACCCAGTACTTC
TRBJ2-3,15,few,TRBD2,TRBV7-9,CASSLMAGVTDTQYF,TGTGCCAGCAGCCTTATGGCGGGGGTCACAGATACGCAGTATTTT
TRBJ1-1,14,few,-,TRBV13,CASRLRGENTEAFF,TGTGCCAGCAGGCTAAGGGGCGAGAACACTGAAGCTTTCTTT
TRBJ2-7,15,many,-,TRBV4-3,CASSQDWGGPYEQYF,TGCGCCAGCAGCCAAGATTGGGGCGGCCCTTACGAGCAGTACTTC
TRBJ1-2,15,few,-,TRBV3-1,CASSLGGQTLDGYTF,TGTGCCAGCAGCCTGGGTGGACAGACGTTGGATGGCTACACCTTC